This entry features one T cell receptor (beta chain) sequence. This CDR3 spans 15 amino acids. V lost 3 bases to trimming and J lost 4 bases; unmatched junction nucleotides: 10. Germline CDR1 reads DFQATT; CDR2 reads SNEGSKA (reference sequence). The source of the sample is a study of blood T cell repertoires in COVID-19. On the study more broadly: Sample material is recorded as cDNA or gDNA derived from T cells, B-cell-depleted T cells, or PBMCs.

As originally analysed: Amplification of reference gene primers was used by the study to estimate nucleated cell counts. Some clones are missing from TCRdb's copy, which holds only in-frame ones; the method was immunoSEQ multiplex PCR. The D gene and trimming were derived from the DNA, and the V and J assignments and clone size from that table. Among 250,000 to 350,000 clones listed, 87% were seen once. The sequenced sample consisted of peripheral blood. The V gene is TRBV20-1, the J gene TRBJ2-3, with 7 bases fitting TRBD2. This TCR was recovered from a man between 18 and 29 years old with active or convalescent COVID-19. The CDR3, as DNA: TGCAGTGCTAGTAAAGGGGCGGGAGAGGCAGATACGCAGTATTTT. Its protein product is CSASKGAGEADTQYF.